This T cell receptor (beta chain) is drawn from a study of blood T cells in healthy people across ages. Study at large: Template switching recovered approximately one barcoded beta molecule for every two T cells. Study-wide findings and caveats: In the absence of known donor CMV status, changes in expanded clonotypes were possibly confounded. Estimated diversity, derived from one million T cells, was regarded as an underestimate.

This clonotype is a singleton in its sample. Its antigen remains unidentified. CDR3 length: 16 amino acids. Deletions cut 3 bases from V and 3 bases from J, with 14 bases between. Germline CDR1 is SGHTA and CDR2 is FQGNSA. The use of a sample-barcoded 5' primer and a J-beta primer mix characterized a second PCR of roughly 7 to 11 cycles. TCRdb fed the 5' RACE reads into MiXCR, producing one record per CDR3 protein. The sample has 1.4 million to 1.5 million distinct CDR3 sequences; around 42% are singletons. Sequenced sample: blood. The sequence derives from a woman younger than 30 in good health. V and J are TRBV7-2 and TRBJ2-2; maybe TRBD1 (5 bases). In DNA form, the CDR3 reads TGTGCCAGCAGCTTTCCGGGTCAGGGCGACACCGGGGAGCTGTTTTTT. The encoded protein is CASSFPGQGDTGELFF.